The subject of this entry is one T cell receptor (beta chain). What it binds is not known. The entry originates in a study of quantifying T cell responses using KT2 cells. In the study overall: RNA was reverse transcribed with TCR alpha and beta constant-region primers. Under optimum conditions, T4 ligation efficiency was estimated at more than 10%. The second PCR was a qPCR stopped at a predetermined fluorescence threshold. Regarding the study as a whole: The number of KT2 alpha and beta sequences was a linear function of input KT2 cells. At about one KT2 cell per 100,000 PBMC, KT2 sequences were still detected.

An oligo carrying a UMI was ligated to the cDNA 3' end. An equimolar mix of RC1.1 and RC1.2 primed the beta chain across TRBC1 and TRBC2. TCRdb passed the UMI-ligation and nested PCR reads through MiXCR, listing each CDR3 protein once. In the table there are about 53,000 distinct CDR3 sequences, about 12% of which are singletons. The sequenced sample consisted of PBMCs spiked with cells of the T cell clone KT2. The clonotype originates from a human donor.

The CDR3 here is CSAYIPGLPRGEQYF. The CDR3 region has the DNA TGCAGTGCTTATATACCGGGGCTCCCGAGGGGGGAGCAGTACTTC. V gene TRBV20-1 combines with J gene TRBJ2-7, with TRBD1 as a possible D gene (6 bases). Germline-derived CDR1 and CDR2 are DFQATT and SNEGSKA (reference sequence). V dropped 5 bases and J dropped 7 bases, with 24 bases sitting between them. The length of the CDR3 is 15 residues.